The 7 T cell receptor beta chains below were found in one sample sequenced in a study of OX40 agonist ivuxolimab in advanced cancers. Assay used: immunoSEQ multiplex PCR; TCRdb lists only in-frame clones, some missing. The repertoire has tens of thousands of clones, around 87% of them found once; the top ten carry around 6%. The sequenced sample was CD4+ or CD8+ T cells sorted from blood, obtained in a trial of the OX40 agonist ivuxolimab. The receptors here all came from an adult with an advanced solid tumor such as melanoma, head and neck, liver or kidney cancer.

The chain employs TRBV9 and TRBJ2-1; weak D call: TRBD1 (6 bases). The V end was cut by 4 bases, the J end by 0 bases, with 11 bases between. The CDR3 has 15 residues. Germline V gene lookup returns CDR1 SGDLS and CDR2 YYNGEE. The CDR3 protein is CASSLTGSSYNEQFF. CDR3 in DNA: TGTGCCAGCAGCTTAACAGGGAGCTCCTACAATGAGCAGTTCTTC.

The chain uses TRBV15 and TRBJ2-7; D is possibly TRBD1 or TRBD2 (6 bases each). Germline V gene sequence: CDR1 LNHNV, CDR2 YYDKDF (reference sequence). V was clipped by 4 bases and J by 0 bases, with 13 bases between them. This CDR3 is built from 15 residues. CDR3 protein: CATSKVGGLSYEQYF. CDR3 bases: TGTGCCACCAGCAAGGTAGGGGGACTCTCCTACGAGCAGTACTTC.

The V and J genes are TRBV29-1 and TRBJ2-1, with D perhaps assigned TRBD1 or TRBD2 (5 bases each). Looked up from germline, CDR1 is SQVTM and CDR2 is ANQGSEA. V shed 5 bases and J shed 6 bases, with 20 bases lying between them. The length of the CDR3 is 15 residues. The CDR3 DNA reads as TGCAGCGTTCTATGGGACGGTGCCCCGGTCAATGAGCAGTTCTTC. It translates to CSVLWDGAPVNEQFF.

This rearrangement joins TRBV18 to TRBJ2-1; 13 nucleotides match TRBD2. The germline V gene has CDR1 KGHSH and CDR2 LQKENI. V lost 3 bases, J lost 8 bases, and 10 bases stayed unmatched. CDR3 length: 17 residues. CDR3 region: CASSPGTSGTLPDEQFF. CDR3 coding DNA: TGTGCCAGCTCACCCGGGACTAGCGGGACCTTGCCCGATGAGCAGTTCTTC.

V gene TRBV6-5 combines with J gene TRBJ2-5; D gene unclear. V lost 7 bases, J lost 2 bases, and 11 bases lay in between. This CDR3 is built from 13 residues. Germline V gene data show CDR1 as MNHEY and CDR2 as SVGAGI. CDR3 in amino acids: CASKQNRQETQYF. The CDR3 DNA sequence: TGTGCCAGCAAACAGAACCGGCAAGAGACCCAGTACTTC.

The genes are TRBV9 and TRBJ1-1; D not resolved. Per germline, CDR1 SGDLS and CDR2 YYNGEE. There are 13 residues in the CDR3. V was shortened by 0 bases and J by 1 base, with 4 bases between the two germline ends. The CDR3 sequence: CASSVGANTEAFF. CDR3 nucleotide sequence: TGTGCCAGCAGCGTAGGGGCGAACACTGAAGCTTTCTTT. The full variable domain, with the rest looked up from reference TRBV9 and TRBJ1-1, is DSGVTQTPKHLITATGQRVTLRCSPRSGDLSVYWYQQSLDQGLQFLIQYYNGEERAKGNILERFSAQQFPDLHSELNLSSLELGDSALYFCASSVGANTEAFFGQGTRLTVV.

The chain recombines TRBV6-5 with TRBJ1-2; D remains ambiguous. Trimming left V 3 bases short and J 4 bases short, with 6 bases between. The CDR3 totals 12 residues. Per germline, CDR1 MNHEY and CDR2 SVGAGI. The CDR3 loop reads CASSYYGYGYTF. The CDR3 DNA reads as TGTGCCAGCAGTTATTATGGCTATGGCTACACCTTC.